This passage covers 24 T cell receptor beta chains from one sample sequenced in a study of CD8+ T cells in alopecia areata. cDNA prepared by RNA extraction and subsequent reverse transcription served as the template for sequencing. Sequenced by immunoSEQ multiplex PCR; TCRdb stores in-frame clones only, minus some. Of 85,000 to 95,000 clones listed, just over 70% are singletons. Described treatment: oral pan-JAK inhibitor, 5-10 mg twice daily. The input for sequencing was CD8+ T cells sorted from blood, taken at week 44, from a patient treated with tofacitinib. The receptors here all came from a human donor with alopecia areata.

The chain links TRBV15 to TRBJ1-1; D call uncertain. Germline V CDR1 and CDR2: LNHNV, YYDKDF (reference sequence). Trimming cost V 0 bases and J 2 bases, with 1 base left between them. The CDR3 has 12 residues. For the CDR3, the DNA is TGTGCCACCAGCAGAGATAACACTGAAGCTTTCTTT. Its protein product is CATSRDNTEAFF.

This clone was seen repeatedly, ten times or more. The CDR3 DNA reads as TGTGCCAGCACTCCCCCCTCGGGTCTTGAGCAGTTCTTC. Residues: CASTPPSGLEQFF. The V and J genes are TRBV27 and TRBJ2-1; unclear D gene. From germline, CDR1 is MNHEY and CDR2 SMNVEV (reference sequence). Trimming shortened V by 7 bases and J by 9 bases, and 16 bases separated the two germline ends. The CDR3 totals 13 residues.

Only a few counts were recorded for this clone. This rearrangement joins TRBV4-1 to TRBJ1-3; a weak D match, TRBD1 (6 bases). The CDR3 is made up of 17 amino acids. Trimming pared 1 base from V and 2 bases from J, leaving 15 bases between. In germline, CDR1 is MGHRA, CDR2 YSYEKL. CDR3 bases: TGCGCCAGCAGCCAAGGGCTTTCCTGGGGGCCTGGAAACACCATATATTTT. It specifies CASSQGLSWGPGNTIYF.

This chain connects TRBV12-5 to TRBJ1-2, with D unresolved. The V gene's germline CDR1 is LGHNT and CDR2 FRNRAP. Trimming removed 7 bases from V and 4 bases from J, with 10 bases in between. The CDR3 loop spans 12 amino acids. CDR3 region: CASVEAAYGYTF. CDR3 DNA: TGTGCTAGTGTTGAGGCAGCCTATGGCTACACCTTC.

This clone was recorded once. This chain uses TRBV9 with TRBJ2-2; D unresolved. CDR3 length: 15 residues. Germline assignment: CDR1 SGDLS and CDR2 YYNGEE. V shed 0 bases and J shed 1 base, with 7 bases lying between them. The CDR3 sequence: CASSVENRNTGELFF. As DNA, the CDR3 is TGTGCCAGCAGCGTAGAGAATAGGAACACCGGGGAGCTGTTTTTT. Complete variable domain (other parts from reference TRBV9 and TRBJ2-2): DSGVTQTPKHLITATGQRVTLRCSPRSGDLSVYWYQQSLDQGLQFLIQYYNGEERAKGNILERFSAQQFPDLHSELNLSSLELGDSALYFCASSVENRNTGELFFGEGSRLTVL.

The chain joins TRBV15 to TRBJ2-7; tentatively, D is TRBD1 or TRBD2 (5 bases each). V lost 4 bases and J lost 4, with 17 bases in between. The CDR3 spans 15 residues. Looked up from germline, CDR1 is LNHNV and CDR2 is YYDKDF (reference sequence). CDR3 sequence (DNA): TGTGCCACCAGCAACCGAGGGGCAGGTGGTTACGAGCAGTACTTC. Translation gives CATSNRGAGGYEQYF.

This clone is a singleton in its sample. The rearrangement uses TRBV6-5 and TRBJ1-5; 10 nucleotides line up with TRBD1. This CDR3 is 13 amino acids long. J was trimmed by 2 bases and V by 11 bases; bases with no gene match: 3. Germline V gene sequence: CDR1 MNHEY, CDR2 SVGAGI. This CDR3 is CAVGTGGNQPQHF. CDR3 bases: TGTGCCGTAGGGACAGGGGGCAATCAGCCCCAGCATTTT.

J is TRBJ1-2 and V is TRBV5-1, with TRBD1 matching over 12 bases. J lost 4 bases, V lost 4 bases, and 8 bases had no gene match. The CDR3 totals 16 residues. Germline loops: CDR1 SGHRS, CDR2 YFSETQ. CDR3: CASSVGQGASGYGYTF. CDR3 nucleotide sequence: TGCGCCAGCAGCGTGGGACAGGGGGCTTCTGGCTATGGCTACACCTTC.

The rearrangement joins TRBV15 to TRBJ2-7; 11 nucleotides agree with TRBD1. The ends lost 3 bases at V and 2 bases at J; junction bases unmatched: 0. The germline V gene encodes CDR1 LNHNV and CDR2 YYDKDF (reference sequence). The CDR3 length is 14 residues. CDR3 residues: CATSRDRGPYEQYF. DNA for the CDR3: TGTGCCACCAGCAGGGACAGGGGGCCCTACGAGCAGTACTTC.

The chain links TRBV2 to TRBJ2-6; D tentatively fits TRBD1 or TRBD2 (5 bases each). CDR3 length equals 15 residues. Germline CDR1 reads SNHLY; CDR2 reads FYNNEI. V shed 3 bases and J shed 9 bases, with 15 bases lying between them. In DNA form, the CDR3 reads TGTGCCAGCAGTGATCCGGGCGCGAGGGGCAACGTCCTGACTTTC. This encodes CASSDPGARGNVLTF. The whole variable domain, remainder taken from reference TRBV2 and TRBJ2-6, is EPEVTQTPSHQVTQMGQEVILRCVPISNHLYFYWYRQILGQKVEFLVSFYNNEISEKSEIFDDQFSVERPDGSNFTLKIRSTKLEDSAMYFCASSDPGARGNVLTFGAGSRLTVL.

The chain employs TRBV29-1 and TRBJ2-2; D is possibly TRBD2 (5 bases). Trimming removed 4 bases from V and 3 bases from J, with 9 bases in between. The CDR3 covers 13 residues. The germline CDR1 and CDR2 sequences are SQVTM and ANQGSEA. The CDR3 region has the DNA TGCAGCGTTGGGTCCGGGGACACCGGGGAGCTGTTTTTT. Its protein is CSVGSGDTGELFF.

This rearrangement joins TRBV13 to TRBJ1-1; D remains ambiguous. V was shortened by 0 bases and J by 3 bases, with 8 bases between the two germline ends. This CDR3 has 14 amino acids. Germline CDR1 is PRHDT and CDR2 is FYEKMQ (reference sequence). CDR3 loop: CASSLGPGYTEAFF. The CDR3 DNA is TGTGCCAGCAGCTTAGGCCCGGGCTACACTGAAGCTTTCTTT.

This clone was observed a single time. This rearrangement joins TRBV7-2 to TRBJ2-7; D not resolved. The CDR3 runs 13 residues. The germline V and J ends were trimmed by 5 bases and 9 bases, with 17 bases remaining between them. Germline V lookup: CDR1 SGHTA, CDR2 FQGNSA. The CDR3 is CASSPPRRSRQYF. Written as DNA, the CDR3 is TGTGCCAGCAGCCCCCCGAGGCGATCACGGCAGTACTTC.

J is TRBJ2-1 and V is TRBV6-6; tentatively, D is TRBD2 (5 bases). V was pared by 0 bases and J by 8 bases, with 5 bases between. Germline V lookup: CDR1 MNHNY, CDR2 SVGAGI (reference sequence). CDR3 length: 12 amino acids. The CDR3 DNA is TGTGCCAGCAGTTACTCGAGGGATGAGCAGTTCTTC. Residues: CASSYSRDEQFF.

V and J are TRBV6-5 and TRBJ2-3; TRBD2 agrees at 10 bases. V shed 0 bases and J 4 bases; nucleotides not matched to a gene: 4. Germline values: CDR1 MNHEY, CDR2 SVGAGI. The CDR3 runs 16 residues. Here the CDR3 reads CASSYSASGGPDTQYF. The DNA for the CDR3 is TGTGCCAGCAGTTACTCGGCTAGCGGGGGACCAGATACGCAGTATTTT.

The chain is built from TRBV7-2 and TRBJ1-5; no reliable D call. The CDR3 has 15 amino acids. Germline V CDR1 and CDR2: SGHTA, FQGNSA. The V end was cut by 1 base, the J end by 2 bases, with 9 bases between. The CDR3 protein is CASSLGASRNQPQHF. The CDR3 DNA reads TGTGCCAGCAGCTTAGGGGCGTCCCGCAATCAGCCCCAGCATTTT. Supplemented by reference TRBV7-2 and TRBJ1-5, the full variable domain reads GAGVSQSPSNKVTEKGKDVELRCDPISGHTALYWYRQSLGQGLEFLIYFQGNSAPDKSGLPSDRFSAERTGGSVSTLTIQRTQQEDSAVYLCASSLGASRNQPQHFGDGTRLSIL.

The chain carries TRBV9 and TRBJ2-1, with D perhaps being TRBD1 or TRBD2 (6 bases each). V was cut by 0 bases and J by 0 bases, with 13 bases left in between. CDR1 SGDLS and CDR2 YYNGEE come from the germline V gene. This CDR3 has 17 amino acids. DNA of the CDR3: TGTGCCAGCAGCGTAGGGGGGGCCGAGAGCTCCTACAATGAGCAGTTCTTC. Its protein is CASSVGGAESSYNEQFF.

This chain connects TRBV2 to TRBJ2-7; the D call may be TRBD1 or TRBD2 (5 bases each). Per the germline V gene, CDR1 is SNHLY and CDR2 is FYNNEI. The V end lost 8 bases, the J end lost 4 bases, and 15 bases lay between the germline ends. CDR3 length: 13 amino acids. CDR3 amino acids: CASRVRGLYEQYF. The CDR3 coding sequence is TGTGCCAGCCGAGTGAGGGGATTATACGAGCAGTACTTC.

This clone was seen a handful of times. This CDR3 is CASGLVSAGTAYSGANVLTF. CDR3 coding DNA: TGTGCTAGTGGTTTGGTATCAGCCGGGACAGCTTACTCTGGGGCCAACGTCCTGACTTTC. The chain recombines TRBV12-5 with TRBJ2-6, with TRBD1 matching over 7 bases. Trimming removed 0 bases from V and 0 bases from J; junction bases left unmatched: 11. Germline CDR1 reads LGHNT; CDR2 reads FRNRAP. The CDR3 has 20 amino acids.

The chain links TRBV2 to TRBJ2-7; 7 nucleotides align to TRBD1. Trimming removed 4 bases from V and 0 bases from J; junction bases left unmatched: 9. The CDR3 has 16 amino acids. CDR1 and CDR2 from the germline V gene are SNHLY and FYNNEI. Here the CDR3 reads CASSGGGSSSSYEQYF. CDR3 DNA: TGTGCCAGCAGTGGAGGGGGCTCATCGAGCTCCTACGAGCAGTACTTC.

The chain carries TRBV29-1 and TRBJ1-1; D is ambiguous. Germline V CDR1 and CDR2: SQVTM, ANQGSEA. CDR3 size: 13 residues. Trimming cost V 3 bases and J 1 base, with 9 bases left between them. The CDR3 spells CSVDPRENTEAFF. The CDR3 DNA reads TGCAGCGTTGATCCGCGGGAGAACACTGAAGCTTTCTTT.

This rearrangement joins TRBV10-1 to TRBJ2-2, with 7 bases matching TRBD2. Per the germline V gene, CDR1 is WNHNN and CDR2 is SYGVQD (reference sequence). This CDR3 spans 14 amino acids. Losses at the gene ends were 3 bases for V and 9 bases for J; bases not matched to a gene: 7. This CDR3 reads CASSDRTRDRELFF. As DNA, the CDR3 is TGCGCCAGCAGTGATCGGACTAGAGACAGGGAGCTGTTTTTT.

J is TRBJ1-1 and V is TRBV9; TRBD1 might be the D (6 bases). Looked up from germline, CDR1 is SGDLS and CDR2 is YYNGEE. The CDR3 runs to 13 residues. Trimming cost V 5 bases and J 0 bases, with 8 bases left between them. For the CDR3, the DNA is TGTGCCAGCAGGGACAGCCTGAACACTGAAGCTTTCTTT. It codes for CASRDSLNTEAFF.

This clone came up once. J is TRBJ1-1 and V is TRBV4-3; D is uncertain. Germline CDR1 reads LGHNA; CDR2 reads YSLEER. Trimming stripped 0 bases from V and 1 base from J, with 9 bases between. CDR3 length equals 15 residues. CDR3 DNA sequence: TGCGCCAGCAGCCAAGATCCTACGGCGAACACTGAAGCTTTCTTT. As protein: CASSQDPTANTEAFF.